The clone carrying this T cell receptor beta chain was counted only a few times. Its antigen remains unknown. In germline, CDR1 is SNHLY, CDR2 FYNNEI. Trimming removed 4 bases from V and 4 bases from J, with 13 bases in between. The CDR3 length is 14 residues. This record comes from a study of a mutant IDH1 vaccine in newly diagnosed glioma. Background on the study: Treated patients were around 62% male, roughly 40% female, mean age around 40 years. Patients previously underwent radiotherapy, temozolomide, or both, and most underwent both.

Sample time point: baseline, week 1 (first vaccination visit). The treatment here: pre-vaccination baseline after standard-of-care therapy. Diagnosis in the donors showed new WHO grade 3 or 4 astrocytomas that were IDH1-mutant and ATRX-lost. General study results and limits: Any relationship between pseudoprogression and changes in top peripheral T cell clonotypes seemed absent.

Data came from immunoSEQ multiplex PCR; TCRdb stores just in-frame clones and leaves some out. The sample records roughly 68,000 clones, around 79% being singletons. The chain is built from TRBV2 and TRBJ1-1; unclear D gene. The clonotype originates from a man in his fifties with glioma. The sample in question was PBMCs, obtained from a glioma patient treated with radiotherapy, temozolomide or both. The CDR3 coding sequence is TGTGCCAGCAGTGTCGCGGGATTCGGCACTGAAGCTTTCTTT. Protein sequence: CASSVAGFGTEAFF. The entire variable domain, with the rest obtained from reference TRBV2 and TRBJ1-1, is as follows: EPEVTQTPSHQVTQMGQEVILRCVPISNHLYFYWYRQILGQKVEFLVSFYNNEISEKSEIFDDQFSVERPDGSNFTLKIRSTKLEDSAMYFCASSVAGFGTEAFFGQGTRLTVV.